One and the same sample provided the 17 T cell receptor beta chains below, sequenced in a study of PD-L1 blockade in urothelial cancer. TCRdb's copy holds only in-frame clones and misses some; the assay was immunoSEQ multiplex PCR. Counted here are 75,000 to 90,000 clones, roughly 82% occurring once; the ten biggest clones make up over 7.5%. The sequenced sample was PBMCs, obtained around atezolizumab (anti-PD-L1) treatment. These receptors came from a man in his 70s with urothelial cancer.

J is TRBJ2-7 and V is TRBV7-9; 9 nucleotides line up with TRBD1. Germline V lookup: CDR1 SEHNR, CDR2 FQNEAQ (reference sequence). The CDR3 sequence is 15 residues long. V trimming: 4 bases; J trimming: 1 base; junction bases outside the gene matches: 5. CDR3 bases: TGTGCCAGCAGCTCGGACAGGGGAATTTCCTACGAGCAGTACTTC. Translation: CASSSDRGISYEQYF.

V is TRBV6-5 and J is TRBJ1-5; D is ambiguous. Between the trimmed V and J ends, which lost 2 bases and 4 bases, there was a span of 9 bases. Germline V CDR1 and CDR2: MNHEY, SVGAGI. The CDR3 contains 14 residues. The CDR3 region has the DNA TGTGCCAGCAGTTACGCGTCGGTTAATCAGCCCCAGCATTTT. It is translated as CASSYASVNQPQHF.

This clone has a single count. The gene calls are TRBV19 and TRBJ1-2; 8 positions match TRBD1. Germline loops: CDR1 LNHDA, CDR2 SQIVND (reference sequence). The CDR3 is 14 amino acids. The junction had 7 bases not matched to a gene; V was cut back by 8 bases and J by 2 bases. The CDR3 DNA reads TGTGCCAGTCAGACAGGGGCCGGCAACTATGGCTACACCTTC. Translating it yields CASQTGAGNYGYTF.

The rearrangement joins TRBV5-1 to TRBJ2-7, with 8 bases aligning to TRBD1. The germline V gene encodes CDR1 SGHRS and CDR2 YFSETQ. The trim removed 8 bases at V and 0 bases at J, leaving 4 bases unmatched. CDR3 length: 13 amino acids. The CDR3 DNA sequence: TGCGCCAGTGGGACAGGACCCTCCTACGAGCAGTACTTC. As protein: CASGTGPSYEQYF.

This clone has just a few counts. V gene TRBV19 combines with J gene TRBJ1-2; 7 bases match TRBD1. The CDR3 has 15 amino acids. Per germline, CDR1 LNHDA and CDR2 SQIVND (reference sequence). V was clipped by 4 bases and J by 3 bases; unmatched bases: 8. Written as DNA, the CDR3 is TGTGCCAGTAGTACCTCGTCGGGACAGTACTATGGCTACACCTTC. Translation gives CASSTSSGQYYGYTF.

The rearrangement joins TRBV4-1 to TRBJ1-1; D is perhaps TRBD1 (6 bases). This CDR3 spans 14 amino acids. Per germline, CDR1 MGHRA and CDR2 YSYEKL. V was cut by 0 bases and J by 5 bases, with 10 bases left in between. The CDR3 nucleotides are TGCGCCAGCAGCCAAGAATTAAGGGGGACTGAAGCTTTCTTT. Residues: CASSQELRGTEAFF.

The chain combines TRBV6-1 with TRBJ2-5, with 9 bases lining up with TRBD2. The CDR3 is made up of 18 amino acids. Germline V gene lookup returns CDR1 MNHNS and CDR2 SASEGT. J was trimmed by 5 bases and V by 2 bases; bases with no gene match: 15. Written as DNA, the CDR3 is TGTGCCAGCAGTGAATCGACGCATGGGGCGGGGGGGGCGGAGACCCAGTACTTC. Amino acids: CASSESTHGAGGAETQYF.

This clone was picked up many times. CDR3 protein: CASSSRVGTEAFF. The CDR3 DNA reads TGTGCCAGCAGCTCCAGGGTTGGCACTGAAGCTTTCTTT. The V gene is TRBV7-6, the J gene TRBJ1-1; TRBD1 is a possible D gene (5 bases). This CDR3 comprises 13 residues. The germline V and J ends were trimmed by 4 bases and 4 bases, with 10 bases remaining between them. Germline V gene lookup returns CDR1 SGHVS and CDR2 FNYEAQ.

The V gene is TRBV11-3, the J gene TRBJ1-3; no reliable D call. The germline gives CDR1 SGHNT, CDR2 YENEEA. The CDR3 consists of 14 residues. Trimming shortened V by 5 bases and J by 4 bases, and 12 bases separated the two germline ends. CDR3 residues: CASSRVPEGNTIYF. The CDR3 DNA follows: TGTGCCAGCAGCCGCGTCCCGGAGGGAAACACCATATATTTT.

This clone has a handful of counts. V usage is TRBV11-1 and J usage is TRBJ2-7, with D maybe TRBD1 (6 bases). CDR1 and CDR2 (germline): SGHAT, FQDESV (reference sequence). Trimming shortened V by 2 bases and J by 0 bases, and 8 bases separated the two germline ends. The CDR3 covers 14 residues. The CDR3 protein is CASSLLQGSYEQYF. The CDR3 DNA is TGTGCCAGCAGCTTACTACAGGGCTCCTACGAGCAGTACTTC.

This chain links TRBV7-9 with TRBJ1-1, with D maybe TRBD1 (6 bases). The CDR3 loop spans 15 amino acids. The germline V gene has CDR1 SEHNR and CDR2 FQNEAQ (reference sequence). V dropped 3 bases and J dropped 0 bases, with 11 bases sitting between them. The CDR3 sequence: CASSFSRQVNTEAFF. CDR3 nucleotides: TGTGCCAGCAGCTTTAGCCGACAGGTGAACACTGAAGCTTTCTTT.

V is TRBV19 and J is TRBJ2-7, with TRBD1 matching over 10 bases. Germline V gives CDR1 LNHDA, CDR2 SQIVND (reference sequence). The CDR3 is made up of 15 amino acids. J was trimmed by 0 bases and V by 5 bases; bases with no gene match: 4. The CDR3 loop reads CASSSGTGDSYEQYF. CDR3 sequence (DNA): TGTGCCAGTAGTTCCGGGACAGGGGACTCCTACGAGCAGTACTTC. Full variable domain (missing parts from reference TRBV19 and TRBJ2-7): DGGITQSPKYLFRKEGQNVTLSCEQNLNHDAMYWYRQDPGQGLRLIYYSQIVNDFQKGDIAEGYSVSREKKESFPLTVTSAQKNPTAFYLCASSSGTGDSYEQYFGPGTRLTVT.

The chain couples TRBV5-5 to TRBJ2-2; the D gene is possibly TRBD1 (5 bases). This CDR3 has 16 amino acids. V shed 0 bases and J shed 1 base, with 10 bases lying between them. The V gene's germline CDR1 is SGHKS and CDR2 YYEKEE (reference sequence). CDR3 region: CASSLVRTMNTGELFF. In DNA, the CDR3 is TGTGCCAGCAGCTTGGTAAGGACAATGAACACCGGGGAGCTGTTTTTT.

V and J are TRBV6-1 and TRBJ2-7; 13 bases fit TRBD2. This CDR3 contains 14 residues. The germline CDR1 and CDR2 sequences are MNHNS and SASEGT. With V trimmed by 5 bases and J by 2 bases, 0 bases remained unmatched. CDR3 loop: CASSTSGRAYEQYF. The CDR3 nucleotides read TGTGCCAGCAGTACTAGCGGGAGGGCCTACGAGCAGTACTTC.

The chain combines TRBV19 with TRBJ2-2; a possible D gene is TRBD1 (6 bases). Germline V gives CDR1 LNHDA, CDR2 SQIVND (reference sequence). With 5 bases removed from V and 11 bases from J, the gap between germline ends came to 15 bases. The CDR3 length is 13 residues. The DNA of the CDR3 is TGTGCCAGTAGTCCTCAGGGGAGAGGAGAGCTGTTTTTT. Its protein product is CASSPQGRGELFF.

The chain combines TRBV7-3 with TRBJ2-7; no clear D gene. V shed 5 bases and J shed 0 bases, with 11 bases lying between them. The germline V gene encodes CDR1 SGHTA and CDR2 FQGTGA. The CDR3 length is 14 residues. The CDR3 DNA is TGTGCCAGCAGCCCCATAGAACGCTCCTACGAGCAGTACTTC. Its translation: CASSPIERSYEQYF.

The chain combines TRBV6-1 with TRBJ2-5; TRBD2 agrees at 9 bases. Unmatched junction bases numbered 3, after V lost 3 bases and J lost 1 base. Per the germline V gene, CDR1 is MNHNS and CDR2 is SASEGT. This CDR3 contains 15 residues. The CDR3 is CASSDLAGSQETQYF. The CDR3 nucleotides are TGTGCCAGCAGTGACCTAGCGGGGTCCCAAGAGACCCAGTACTTC.